This T cell receptor beta chain originates from a study of beta chain features in type 1 diabetes listed by TCRdb under 2018. In the study overall: Mean age, gender distribution, total cell number and subset yield did not differ between patients and healthy donors. Across all samples, 107,917,701 sorted cells were examined, and cell number per subset correlated strongly with RNA yield. In the study, recently diagnosed type 1 diabetes patients and matched healthy donors were compared on the TCRB repertoires of their sorted circulating CD4+ T cell subsets. Regulatory and stem cell-like memory subsets were obtained from only 8 patients and about eight healthy donors, while naive and central memory subsets were obtained from all 30 or so donors.

A single peripheral blood draw of approximately 0.11 L on average was collected from each donor into heparinised tubes. A BD FACSAria II and a panel including CD45RO, CCR7, CD25, CD127, CD95 and CD27 were used to sort naive, central memory, regulatory and stem cell-like memory CD4+ T cells. All sorted populations exceeded 95% purity. PBMCs were isolated immediately by Lymphoprep density gradient centrifugation and stained directly without culture. To minimize batch effects, samples were stained and sorted in pairs, one healthy donor with one patient per experiment. Remarks on this clone: Its antigen is currently not known. There are no base qualities to consult, and no much larger clone falls within one base.

The entire isolated RNA was reverse transcribed using the High Capacity cDNA Reverse Transcription Kit, and thus expressed TCRB transcripts were sequenced. Naive, central memory and regulatory T cell samples underwent deep immunoSEQ sequencing, averaging about 3.57 million total reads per sample. Sorted cells were lysed in RLT buffer and RNA was extracted with DNase-treated RNeasy Micro or Mini kits, depending on cell number. Each cell subset was processed separately to prevent cross-contamination, with patient and healthy donor samples processed together. The immunoSEQ multiplex PCR was used to amplify TCRB sequences from cDNA, generating 87-bp fragments that spanned the CDR3 region. The amplicons were sequenced using the Illumina HiSeq platform. The original methods were these. Synthetic template baselines were used to correct PCR bias computationally, reads within Hamming distance 2 were collapsed together, and singletons that could not be merged were discarded. By aligning reads against IMGT, V, D and J genes, CDR3 length, and insertions or deletions at six rearrangement sites were assigned. Within each subset, clonotype counts were normalized to the number of sorted cells before true diversity and Gini coefficients were calculated with the tcR R package. The overlap coefficient, calculated on TCRB nucleotide sequences, was used to measure repertoire sharing. Not all clones reach the TCRdb copy of this immuneACCESS table, which keeps in-frame sequences only. Checked studies attribute under half of the gap to unresolved V genes and leave the rest unexplained. D and trimming come from the DNA, and the V and J calls and clone size come from that table. The sample table contains about 150,000 clones; only one count was recorded for about 8.5% of them. Approximately 0.65% of the sample is in the top ten clones.

Inclusive of the bounding cysteine and phenylalanine, the CDR3 is 12 residues long. Only the CDR3 portion is preserved as DNA: 36 bases, with reading frame beginning at the first base. At the junction V is shortened by 10 bases and J by 4 bases, with 14 bases in between. CDR1 and CDR2 are read off the germline V gene as MDHEN and SYDVKM. On the study overall, not on this receptor specifically: Naive, central memory and regulatory TCRB repertoires appeared to be more alike among patients than among healthy donors. Sequencing cDNA rather than genomic DNA could over-represent highly expressing activated cells, although activation and CD3 levels did not differ between groups. Only small numbers of individuals were included in the HLA sub-analyses, which left unresolved whether HLA type had any influence on TCRB rearrangement. At VDJ recombination sites, type 1 diabetes patients had fewer insertions and more deleted nucleotides, which implies abnormalities in thymic rearrangement. A moderate but significant shortening of TCRB CDR3 length was observed in type 1 diabetes patients in all four CD4+ subsets. Shorter templates might have been favored by PCR, but patient and control samples were amplified and corrected together, so both groups would have been affected equally by any skew.

The sequencing input was central memory CD4+ T cells from blood. The receptor comes from a man between 18 and 35 years old in good health. This chain is built from TRBV28 and TRBJ2-7; a tentative D match to TRBD2 spans 5 bases. The DNA sequence reads TGTGCCATCGAGGGCCGGGCATACGAGCAGTACTTC. This is translated as CAIEGRAYEQYF.